This TCR beta chain was captured by sequencing in a study of blood T cell repertoires in COVID-19. The repertoire was sequenced with immunoSEQ multiplex PCR; TCRdb's copy has only in-frame clones and lacks some. The sample lists about 110,000 clones, approximately 82% occurring once. CDR1 ENHRY and CDR2 SYGVKD come from the germline V gene. The V end lost 0 bases, the J end lost 3 bases, and 8 bases lay between the germline ends. The CDR3 sequence is 14 residues long. Material for sequencing was peripheral blood. The chain employs TRBV10-3 and TRBJ1-2, with D perhaps TRBD1 (6 bases). The clonotype comes from a woman in her sixties with acute or convalescent COVID-19. CDR3 sequence reads: CAISESRTDYGYTF. The CDR3 nucleotides are TGTGCCATCAGTGAGTCGAGGACAGACTATGGCTACACCTTC.